This T cell receptor (beta chain) was obtained from a study of cytomegalovirus exposure and HLA in healthy donors. Findings and limits, study-wide: Association of a missense DCLRE1C variant with TCR beta V- and J-gene trimming was reported in a later analysis. It is likely that the observed cluster of highly shared sequence variants was a sequencing artifact.

PCR primers comprised 60 Vbeta and 13 Jbeta primers. Generated by immunoSEQ multiplex PCR, the TCRdb table keeps only in-frame clones and is missing some. In the table there are around 170,000 clones, around four fifths of which are singletons. A note on this clone: Its antigen is undetermined.

The CDR3 is made up of 16 amino acids. Trimming at V came to 2 bases and at J to 2 bases, leaving 4 bases not matched to a gene. The germline gives CDR1 KGHSH, CDR2 LQKENI. Sample: PBMCs. The origin of this receptor is a woman aged 45-59 years in good health and CMV-seropositive. The J gene is TRBJ2-4, the V gene TRBV18, with TRBD1 identical over 9 bases. CDR3 residues: CASSPSGQGTKNIQYF. The CDR3 DNA is TGTGCCAGCTCACCATCGGGACAGGGAACCAAAAACATTCAGTACTTC.